The clone carrying this T cell receptor (beta chain) is a singleton in its sample. Its antigen is still unknown. These data come from a study of cytomegalovirus exposure and HLA in healthy donors. Study summary: Per a later analysis, the roughly 690 first-cohort and 120 validation repertoires shared one platform.

V was cut by 1 base and J by 4 bases, with 14 bases left in between. The CDR3 is made up of 15 amino acids. In germline, CDR1 is SGHRS, CDR2 YFSETQ. Some clones are missing from TCRdb's copy, which holds only in-frame ones; the method was immunoSEQ multiplex PCR. This repertoire shows roughly 220,000 clones, about 89% found once; its top ten account for approximately 1.1%. General observations from the study: Subsequent analysis of the roughly 120 validation repertoires found a tendency for first-cohort TCR clusters to co-occur. There were some public TCRs occurring in many donors, but most TCR sequences were rare. Diagnosis of cytomegalovirus status made by the classifier reportedly showed high specificity and sensitivity.

The rearrangement joins TRBV5-1 to TRBJ1-1; a possible D gene is TRBD1 (5 bases). The source of this sequence is a woman between 18 and 30 years old in good health and CMV-seronegative. Sequencing used PBMCs. CDR3 bases: TGCGCCAGCAGCTTGTTGGCAGGGTGGGTCACTGAAGCTTTCTTT. Residues: CASSLLAGWVTEAFF.